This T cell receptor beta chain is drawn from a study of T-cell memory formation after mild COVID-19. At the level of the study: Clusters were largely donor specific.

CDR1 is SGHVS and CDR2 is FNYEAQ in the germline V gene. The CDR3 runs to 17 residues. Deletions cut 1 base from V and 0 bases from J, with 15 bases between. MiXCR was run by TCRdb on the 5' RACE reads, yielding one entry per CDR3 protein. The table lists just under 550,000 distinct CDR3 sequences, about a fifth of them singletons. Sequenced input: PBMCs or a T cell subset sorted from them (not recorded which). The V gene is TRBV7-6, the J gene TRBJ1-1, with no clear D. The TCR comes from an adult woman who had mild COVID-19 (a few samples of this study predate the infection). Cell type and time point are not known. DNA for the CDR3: TGTGCCAGCAGCTTAGATCCCAGCTCAGACTTGAACACTGAAGCTTTCTTT. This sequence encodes CASSLDPSSDLNTEAFF. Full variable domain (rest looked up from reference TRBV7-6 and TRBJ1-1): GAGVSQSPRYKVTKRGQDVALRCDPISGHVSLYWYRQALGQGPEFLTYFNYEAQQDKSGLPNDRFSAERPEGSISTLTIQRTEQRDSAMYRCASSLDPSSDLNTEAFFGQGTRLTVV.